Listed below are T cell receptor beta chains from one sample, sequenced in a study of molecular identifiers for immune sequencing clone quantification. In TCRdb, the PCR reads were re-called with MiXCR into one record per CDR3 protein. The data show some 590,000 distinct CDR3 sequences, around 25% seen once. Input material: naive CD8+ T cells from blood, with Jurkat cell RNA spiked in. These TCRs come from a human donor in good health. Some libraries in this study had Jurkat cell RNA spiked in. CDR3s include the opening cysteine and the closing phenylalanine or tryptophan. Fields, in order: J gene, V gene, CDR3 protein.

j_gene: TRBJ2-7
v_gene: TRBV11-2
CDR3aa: CASSLGTADEQYF

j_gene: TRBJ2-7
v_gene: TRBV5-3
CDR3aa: CASSLGGLRVTTYEQYF

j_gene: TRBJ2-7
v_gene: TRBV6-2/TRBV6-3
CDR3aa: CASSTGQASYEQYF

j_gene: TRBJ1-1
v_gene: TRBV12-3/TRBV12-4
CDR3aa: CASAQSGAMNTEAFF

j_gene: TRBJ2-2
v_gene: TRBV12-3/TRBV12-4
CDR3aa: CASSPDLNSSPGDLFF

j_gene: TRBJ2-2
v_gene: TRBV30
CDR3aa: CAWSWVTNTGELFF

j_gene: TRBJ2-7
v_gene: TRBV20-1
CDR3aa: CSARDFLGLATDTYEQYF

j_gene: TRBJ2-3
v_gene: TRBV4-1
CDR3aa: CASSPQGAGTDTQYF

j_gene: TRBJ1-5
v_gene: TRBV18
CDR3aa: CASSPGQGSYQPQHF

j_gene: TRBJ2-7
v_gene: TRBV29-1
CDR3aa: CSVNIGGEQYF

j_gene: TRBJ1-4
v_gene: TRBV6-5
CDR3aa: CASSYRDRGRGDNEKLFF

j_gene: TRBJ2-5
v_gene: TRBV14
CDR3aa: CASSQRTSGVQETQYF

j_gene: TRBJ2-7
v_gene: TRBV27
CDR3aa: CASSSGTGGSGQYF

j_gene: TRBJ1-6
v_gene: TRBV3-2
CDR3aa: CASSRRNYSYNSPLHF

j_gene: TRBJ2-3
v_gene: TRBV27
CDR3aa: CASSLIWGGGTDTQYF

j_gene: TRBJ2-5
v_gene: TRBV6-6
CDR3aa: CASSSPGQETQYF

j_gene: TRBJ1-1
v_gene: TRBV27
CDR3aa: CASSLSISPIMNTEAFF

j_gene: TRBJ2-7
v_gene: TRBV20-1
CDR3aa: CSARDIGRGSYEQYF

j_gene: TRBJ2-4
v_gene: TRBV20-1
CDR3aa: CSAEGPPKNIQYF

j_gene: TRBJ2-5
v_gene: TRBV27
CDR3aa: CASGYSQETQYF

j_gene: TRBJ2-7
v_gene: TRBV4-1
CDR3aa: CASSHRESYEQYF

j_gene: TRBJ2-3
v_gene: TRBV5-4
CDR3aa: CASSLKGTGTDTQYF

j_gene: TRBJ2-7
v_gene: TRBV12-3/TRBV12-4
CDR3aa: CASSLRPSEQYF

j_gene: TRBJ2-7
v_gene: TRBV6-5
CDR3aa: CASSSRAPGEQYF

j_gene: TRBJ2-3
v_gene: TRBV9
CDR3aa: CASSVGGGPVSADTQYF

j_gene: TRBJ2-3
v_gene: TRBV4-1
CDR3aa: CASSQDFGTSGPRSSEYF

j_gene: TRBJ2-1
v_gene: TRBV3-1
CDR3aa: CASSPHYTTYPYNEQFF

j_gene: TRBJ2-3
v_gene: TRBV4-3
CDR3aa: CASSQGGGTDTQYF

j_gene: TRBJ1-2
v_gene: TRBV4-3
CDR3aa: CASSQDLGARGPDGYTF

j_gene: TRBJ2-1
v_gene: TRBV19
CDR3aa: CASSLAVDEQFF

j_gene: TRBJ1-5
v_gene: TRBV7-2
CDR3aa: CASSSWGNQPQHF

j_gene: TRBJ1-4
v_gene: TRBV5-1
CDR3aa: CASSVNGHHATNEKLFF

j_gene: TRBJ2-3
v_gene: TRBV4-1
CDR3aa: CASSQDVYSTDTQYF

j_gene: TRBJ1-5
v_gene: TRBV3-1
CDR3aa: CAGSQDGGIRQPQHF

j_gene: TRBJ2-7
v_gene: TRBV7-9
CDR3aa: CASEAHSYEQYF

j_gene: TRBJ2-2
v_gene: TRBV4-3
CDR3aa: CASSPSRGSTGELFF

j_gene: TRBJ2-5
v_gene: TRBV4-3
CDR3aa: CASSLALDSFGETQYF

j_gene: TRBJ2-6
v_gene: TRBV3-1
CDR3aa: CASSQSPLGSGYSGANVLTF

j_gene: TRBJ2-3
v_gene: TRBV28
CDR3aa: CASSRDGTGVTDTQYF

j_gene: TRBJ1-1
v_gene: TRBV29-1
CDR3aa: CSVGDLGTEAFF

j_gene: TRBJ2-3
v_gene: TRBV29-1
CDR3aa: CSVDRNPLAGGTTDTQYF

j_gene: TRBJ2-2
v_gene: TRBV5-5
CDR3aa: CASRDTATVNTGELFF

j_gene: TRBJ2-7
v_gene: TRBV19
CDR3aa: CASSYRPSGFPGEQYF

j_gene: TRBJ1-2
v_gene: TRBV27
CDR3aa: CASSQGGVSGYTF

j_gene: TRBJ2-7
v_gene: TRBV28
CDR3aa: CASSPIRTGGYYEQYF

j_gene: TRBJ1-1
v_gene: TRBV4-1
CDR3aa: CASSQVRAVITEAFF

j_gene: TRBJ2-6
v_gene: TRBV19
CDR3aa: CASSIDRSIVSDSGANVLTF

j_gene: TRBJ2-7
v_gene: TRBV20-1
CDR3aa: CSARSGTSYEQYF

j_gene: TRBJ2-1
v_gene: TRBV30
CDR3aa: CAWRGQGEGEQFF